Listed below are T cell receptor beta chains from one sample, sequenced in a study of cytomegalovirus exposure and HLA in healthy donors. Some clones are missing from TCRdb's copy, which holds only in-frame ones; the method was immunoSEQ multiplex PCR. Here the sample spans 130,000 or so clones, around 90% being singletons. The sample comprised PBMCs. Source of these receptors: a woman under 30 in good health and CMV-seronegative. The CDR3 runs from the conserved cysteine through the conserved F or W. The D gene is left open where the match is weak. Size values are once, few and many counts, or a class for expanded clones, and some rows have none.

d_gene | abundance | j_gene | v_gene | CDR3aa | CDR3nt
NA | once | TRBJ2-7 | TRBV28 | CASSPLATEQYF | TGTGCCAGCAGTCCACTGGCGACAGAGCAGTACTTC
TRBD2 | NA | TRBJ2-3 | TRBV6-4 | CASSQGTSSGRSTDTQYF | TGTGCCAGCAGTCAAGGAACCAGTAGCGGGAGAAGCACAGATACGCAGTATTTT
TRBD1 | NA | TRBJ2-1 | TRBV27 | CASSLQPGTGGNNEQFF | TGTGCCAGCAGTCTCCAACCAGGGACAGGGGGCAACAATGAGCAGTTCTTC
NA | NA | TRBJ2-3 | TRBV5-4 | CASSLEGGQKDTQYF | TGTGCCAGCAGCTTGGAGGGGGGGCAGAAAGATACGCAGTATTTT
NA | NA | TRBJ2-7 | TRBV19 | CASSTLTAWGEQYF | TGTGCCAGTAGTACTTTGACAGCCTGGGGAGAGCAGTACTTC
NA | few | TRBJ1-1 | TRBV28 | CASSLWYEAFF | TGTGCCAGCAGTTTATGGTATGAAGCTTTCTTT
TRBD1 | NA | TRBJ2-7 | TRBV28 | CASSFRQGVNYEQYF | TGTGCCAGCAGTTTTAGGCAGGGGGTTAACTACGAGCAGTACTTC
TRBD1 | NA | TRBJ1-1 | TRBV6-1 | CASSTRDRLNTEAFF | TGTGCCAGCAGTACCCGGGACAGATTGAACACTGAAGCTTTCTTT
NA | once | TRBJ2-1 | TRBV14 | CASSGRLAKPYNEQFF | TGTGCCAGCAGCGGGAGATTGGCGAAGCCCTACAATGAGCAGTTCTTC
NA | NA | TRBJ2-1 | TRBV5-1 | CASSFTGINEQFF | TGCGCCAGCAGCTTCACAGGGATTAATGAGCAGTTCTTC
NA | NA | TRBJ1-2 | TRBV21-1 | CASRGGGYTF | TGTGCCAGCCGGGGAGGAGGCTACACCTTC
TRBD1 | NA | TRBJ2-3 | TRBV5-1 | CASSLVAGGLTDTQYF | TGCGCCAGCAGCTTGGTAGCAGGGGGTTTGACAGATACGCAGTATTTT
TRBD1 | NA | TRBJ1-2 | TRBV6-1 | CASSERGTGRIYGYTF | TGTGCCAGCAGTGAAAGGGGGACAGGGCGGATTTATGGCTACACCTTC
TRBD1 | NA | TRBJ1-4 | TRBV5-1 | CASSIGQVVNEKLFF | TGCGCCAGCAGCATCGGACAGGTCGTAAATGAAAAACTGTTTTTT
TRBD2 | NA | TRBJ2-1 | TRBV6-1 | CASSERTGGGYDEQFF | TGTGCCAGCAGTGAGCGAACGGGGGGAGGGTACGATGAGCAGTTCTTC
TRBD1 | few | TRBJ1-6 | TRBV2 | CASSGQGWNSPLHF | TGTGCCAGCAGTGGACAGGGGTGGAATTCACCCCTCCACTTT
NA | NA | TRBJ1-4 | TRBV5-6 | CASSPSGQGNEKLFF | TGTGCCAGCAGCCCCTCAGGGCAGGGAAATGAAAAACTGTTTTTT
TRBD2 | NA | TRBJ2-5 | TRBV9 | CASSPYSGTSGGRQETQYF | TGTGCCAGCAGCCCGTACTCCGGGACTAGCGGGGGGCGGCAAGAGACCCAGTACTTC
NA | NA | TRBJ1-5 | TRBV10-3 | CAISEAGPNNQPQHF | TGTGCCATCAGTGAGGCGGGGCCGAACAATCAGCCCCAGCATTTT
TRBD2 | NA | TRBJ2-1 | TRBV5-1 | CASSLWGSGENEQFF | TGCGCCAGCAGCTTGTGGGGTAGCGGGGAAAATGAGCAGTTCTTC
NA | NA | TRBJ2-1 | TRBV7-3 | CASSLTAGDEQFF | TGTGCCAGCAGCTTAACGGCCGGGGATGAGCAGTTCTTC
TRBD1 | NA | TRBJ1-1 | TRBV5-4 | CASSPGQGWMNTEAFF | TGTGCCAGCAGCCCCGGACAGGGGTGGATGAACACTGAAGCTTTCTTT
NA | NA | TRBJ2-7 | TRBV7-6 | CASSANSGLRGEQYF | TGTGCCAGCAGCGCAAACAGCGGGTTACGAGGAGAGCAGTACTTC
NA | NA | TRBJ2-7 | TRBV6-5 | CASSPGHHEQYF | TGTGCCAGCAGCCCGGGTCACCACGAGCAGTACTTC
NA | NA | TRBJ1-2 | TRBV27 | CASSLDIAGDYGYTF | TGTGCCAGCAGTTTGGATATTGCGGGGGACTATGGCTACACCTTC
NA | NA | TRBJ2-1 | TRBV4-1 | CASSQVGVDEQFF | TGCGCCAGCAGCCAAGTAGGAGTCGATGAGCAGTTCTTC
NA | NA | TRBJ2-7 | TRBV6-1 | CASVRGSSDSYEQYF | TGTGCCAGCGTCCGAGGATCTAGCGACTCCTACGAGCAGTACTTC
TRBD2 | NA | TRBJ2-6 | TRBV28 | CASVRAGYPPGANVLTF | TGTGCCAGCGTTCGAGCGGGATATCCCCCTGGGGCCAACGTCCTGACTTTC
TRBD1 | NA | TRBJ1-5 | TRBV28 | CASSSGTGEALLDGNQPQHF | TGTGCCAGCAGTAGCGGGACAGGGGAGGCATTATTGGATGGCAATCAGCCCCAGCATTTT
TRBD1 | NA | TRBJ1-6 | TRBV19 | CASTADRGGSPLHF | TGTGCCAGTACCGCCGACAGGGGGGGATCACCCCTCCACTTT
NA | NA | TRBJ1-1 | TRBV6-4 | CASSANPGNTEAFF | TGTGCCAGCAGCGCAAACCCCGGGAACACTGAAGCTTTCTTT
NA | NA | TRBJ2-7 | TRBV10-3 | CAISESGRASSYEQYF | TGTGCCATCAGTGAGTCAGGCAGGGCAAGCTCCTACGAGCAGTACTTC
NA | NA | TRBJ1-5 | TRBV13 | CASSKTGSNQPQHF | TGTGCCAGCAGCAAGACAGGTAGCAATCAGCCCCAGCATTTT
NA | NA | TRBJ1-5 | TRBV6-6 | CASRGDIQPQHF | TGTGCCAGCAGAGGCGACATCCAGCCCCAGCATTTT
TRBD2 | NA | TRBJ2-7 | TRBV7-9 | CASSLGEALADEQYF | TGTGCCAGCAGCTTAGGGGAAGCTCTAGCGGACGAGCAGTACTTC
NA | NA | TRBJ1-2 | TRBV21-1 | CASSKDERGRDYGYTF | TGTGCCAGCAGCAAAGATGAGAGGGGGCGGGACTATGGCTACACCTTC
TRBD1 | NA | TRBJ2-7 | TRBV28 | CASDRGGEQYF | TGTGCCAGTGACAGGGGGGGAGAGCAGTACTTC
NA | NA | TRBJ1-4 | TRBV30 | CAWSTNSFGKLFF | TGTGCCTGGAGTACAAATAGCTTCGGTAAACTGTTTTTT
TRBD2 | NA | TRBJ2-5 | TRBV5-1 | CASSLFSGGQETQYF | TGCGCCAGCAGCTTGTTTAGCGGGGGACAAGAGACCCAGTACTTC
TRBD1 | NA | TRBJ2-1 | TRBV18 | CASSPPDRAAYNEQFF | TGTGCCAGCTCACCACCGGACAGGGCCGCCTACAATGAGCAGTTCTTC
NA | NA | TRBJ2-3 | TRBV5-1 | CASSSPADTQYF | TGCGCCAGCAGCTCACCGGCAGATACGCAGTATTTT
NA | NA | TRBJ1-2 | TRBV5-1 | CASSFDRDYGYTF | TGCGCCAGCAGCTTCGACAGAGACTATGGCTACACCTTC
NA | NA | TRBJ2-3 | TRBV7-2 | CASSFGTTDTQYF | TGTGCCAGCAGCTTTGGCACCACAGATACGCAGTATTTT
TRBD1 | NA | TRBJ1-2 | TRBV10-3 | CALGQGGGGYTF | TGTGCCCTCGGGCAAGGGGGCGGTGGCTACACCTTC
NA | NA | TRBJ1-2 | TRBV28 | CASSQREEWVGYTF | TGTGCCAGCAGCCAACGTGAGGAGTGGGTTGGCTACACCTTC
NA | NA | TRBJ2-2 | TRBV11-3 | CASSSPYTGTGELFF | TGTGCCAGCAGCTCGCCCTATACAGGGACCGGGGAGCTGTTTTTT
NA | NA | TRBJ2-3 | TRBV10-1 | CASSPGHNTDTQYF | TGCGCCAGCAGCCCGGGACACAACACAGATACGCAGTATTTT
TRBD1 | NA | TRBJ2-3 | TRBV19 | CASLRGRGYTDTQYF | TGTGCCAGTCTACGCGGCAGGGGGTATACAGATACGCAGTATTTT
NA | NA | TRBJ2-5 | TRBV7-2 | CASSSSRGNQETQYF | TGTGCCAGCAGCTCTAGCCGGGGAAACCAAGAGACCCAGTACTTC
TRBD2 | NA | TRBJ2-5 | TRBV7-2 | CASSASGTSGRGTQYF | TGTGCCAGCAGCGCCTCCGGGACTAGCGGGCGGGGGACCCAGTACTTC
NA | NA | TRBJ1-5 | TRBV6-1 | CASSERSGRNQPQHF | TGTGCCAGCAGTGAACGTAGCGGCCGCAATCAGCCCCAGCATTTT
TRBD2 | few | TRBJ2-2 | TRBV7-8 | CASSPRNSGGYHGELFF | TGTGCCAGCAGCCCACGGAATAGCGGGGGTTACCACGGGGAGCTGTTTTTT
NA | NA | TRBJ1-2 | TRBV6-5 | CASTSGGAGDGYTF | TGTGCCAGCACCTCGGGGGGAGCGGGTGATGGCTACACCTTC